The rows below give T cell receptor beta chains drawn from one sample of a study of blood T cell repertoires in COVID-19. TCRdb's copy holds only in-frame clones and misses some; the assay was immunoSEQ multiplex PCR. Here the sample spans 370,000 or so clones, about 80% being singletons. Sequencing used peripheral blood. Every receptor here comes from a human donor with acute or convalescent COVID-19. The donor label of this sample is uncertain. Each CDR3 is given with its conserved first and last residue. A D gene is named only where the DNA matches it firmly. Some rows mark clone size as missing; the rest say once, few, many or name a class of expanded clone.

v_gene	abundance	d_gene	j_gene	CDR3aa	CDR3nt
TRBV5-5	.	TRBD1	TRBJ1-6	CASSLFWTGKDSPLHF	TGTGCCAGCAGCCTCTTTTGGACAGGGAAAGATTCACCCCTCCACTTT
TRBV7-2	.	TRBD1	TRBJ1-2	CASSKDRGGYGYTF	TGTGCCAGCAGCAAGGACAGGGGGGGCTATGGCTACACCTTC
TRBV5-4	.	.	TRBJ1-3	CASSNQGTGNTIYF	TGTGCCAGCAGCAACCAGGGGACTGGAAACACCATATATTTT
TRBV15	.	TRBD1	TRBJ1-5	CATSRPSTGLSNQPQHF	TGTGCCACCAGCAGACCATCGACAGGGCTTAGCAATCAGCCCCAGCATTTT
TRBV3-1/TRBV3-2	.	TRBD2	TRBJ2-2	CASRRTSGAPTGELFF	TGTGCCAGCAGACGTACTAGCGGGGCTCCCACCGGGGAGCTGTTTTTT
TRBV6-5	.	.	TRBJ1-1	CASKLYWNTEAFF	TGTGCCAGCAAACTTTATTGGAACACTGAAGCTTTCTTT
TRBV30	.	.	TRBJ1-5	CAWSVGRGRNQPQHF	TGTGCCTGGAGTGTAGGGCGGGGCAGGAATCAGCCCCAGCATTTT
TRBV28	few	TRBD1	TRBJ1-1	CASRRDRGFSEAFF	TGTGCCAGCAGAAGGGACAGGGGGTTCTCTGAAGCTTTCTTT
TRBV2	few	TRBD1	TRBJ1-2	CASRPDRGRNYGYTF	TGTGCCAGCAGGCCCGACAGGGGCAGAAACTATGGCTACACCTTC
TRBV10-2	.	.	TRBJ2-1	CASSSAGSSYNEQFF	TGCGCCAGCAGTTCTGCCGGGAGTTCGTACAATGAGCAGTTCTTC
TRBV6-1	.	TRBD1	TRBJ2-5	CASSEGWGQGMETQYF	TGTGCCAGCAGTGAAGGGTGGGGACAGGGGATGGAGACCCAGTACTTC
TRBV10-1	few	.	TRBJ2-7	CASSETPLETGTSYEQYF	TGCGCCAGCAGTGAGACCCCCCTTGAGACAGGAACCTCCTACGAGCAGTACTTC
TRBV7-2	.	TRBD2	TRBJ2-1	CASSLGSGRVTYNEQFF	TGTGCCAGCAGCTTGGGTAGCGGGAGGGTTACCTACAATGAGCAGTTCTTC
TRBV5-1	once	TRBD1	TRBJ1-1	CASSVQGMSTEAFF	TGCGCCAGCAGCGTACAGGGGATGAGCACTGAAGCTTTCTTT
TRBV5-1	.	TRBD1	TRBJ1-2	CASSLDRGQGYTF	TGCGCCAGCAGCTTGGACAGGGGGCAAGGCTACACCTTC
TRBV7-8	.	.	TRBJ2-6	CASSFSSGANVLTF	TGTGCCAGCAGCTTTTCATCCGGGGCCAACGTCCTGACTTTC
TRBV18	.	TRBD2	TRBJ2-5	CASSPGGLAGSQETQYF	TGTGCCAGCTCACCAGGGGGACTAGCGGGATCACAAGAGACCCAGTACTTC
TRBV18	.	.	TRBJ1-2	CASSPGREDGYTF	TGTGCCAGCTCACCAGGCAGGGAGGATGGCTACACCTTC
TRBV7-9	.	TRBD1	TRBJ2-5	CASSTPGQSQETQYF	TGTGCCAGCAGTACGCCGGGACAGTCCCAAGAGACCCAGTACTTC
TRBV7-8	.	TRBD1	TRBJ1-5	CASSLDRTGVGNQPQHF	TGTGCCAGCAGCTTAGACCGGACAGGGGTAGGGAATCAGCCCCAGCATTTT
TRBV15	.	.	TRBJ2-7	CATSRARVTYEQYF	TGTGCCACCAGCAGAGCCAGGGTCACCTACGAGCAGTACTTC
TRBV6-5	.	.	TRBJ1-1	CASRNWRGNTEAFF	TGTGCCAGCAGGAATTGGAGGGGGAACACTGAAGCTTTCTTT
TRBV5-1	few	.	TRBJ2-1	CASGNSAYYNEQFF	TGCGCCAGCGGCAACAGTGCATACTACAATGAGCAGTTCTTC
TRBV5-1	.	.	TRBJ1-5	CASSLDPQGNQPQHF	TGCGCCAGCAGCTTGGACCCCCAGGGGAATCAGCCCCAGCATTTT
TRBV11-2	once	TRBD2	TRBJ2-7	CASSFGLAASYEQYF	TGTGCCAGCAGTTTTGGACTAGCGGCATCCTACGAGCAGTACTTC
TRBV5-1	once	TRBD1	TRBJ2-2	CATTGQGDTGELFF	TGCGCCACCACGGGACAGGGAGACACCGGGGAGCTGTTTTTT
TRBV6-5	.	.	TRBJ2-7	CASSYGLGYEQYF	TGTGCCAGCAGTTACGGACTTGGTTACGAGCAGTACTTC
TRBV6-1	few	.	TRBJ1-6	CASSEATRSPLHF	TGTGCCAGCAGTGAAGCGACTAGGTCACCCCTCCACTTT
TRBV5-5	.	TRBD1	TRBJ1-6	CASSFGDRGRLNSPLHF	TGTGCCAGCAGCTTTGGGGACAGGGGTCGTCTCAATTCACCCCTCCACTTT
TRBV19	.	.	TRBJ2-7	CASSRQVTYEQYF	TGTGCCAGTAGTCGTCAGGTAACCTACGAGCAGTACTTC
TRBV16	.	.	TRBJ2-2	CASSQYLNTGELFF	TGTGCCAGCAGCCAATATCTGAACACCGGGGAGCTGTTTTTT
TRBV28	once	.	TRBJ1-5	CASNLDRNNQPQHF	TGTGCCAGCAACCTAGACAGGAACAATCAGCCCCAGCATTTT
TRBV6-4	.	TRBD1	TRBJ2-6	CASSQHQGAHGANVLTF	TGTGCCAGCAGCCAACATCAGGGGGCCCATGGGGCCAACGTCCTGACTTTC
TRBV4-1	.	.	TRBJ1-2	CASSQDEGPVQGYTF	TGCGCCAGCAGCCAAGATGAAGGTCCAGTACAGGGCTACACCTTC
TRBV11-2	.	.	TRBJ1-4	CASSYSGHLGKLFF	TGTGCCAGCAGCTATTCTGGGCATTTAGGAAAACTGTTTTTT
TRBV7-9	.	TRBD1	TRBJ2-1	CASSSSGTGRDNEQFF	TGTGCCAGCAGCTCCTCCGGGACAGGGCGAGACAATGAGCAGTTCTTC
TRBV5-1	.	.	TRBJ2-7	CASSSGHNYEQYF	TGCGCCAGCAGCTCGGGACACAACTACGAGCAGTACTTC
TRBV6-5	.	TRBD2	TRBJ2-2	CASSYRREIVGELFF	TGTGCCAGCAGTTATAGGCGGGAGATTGTCGGGGAGCTGTTTTTT
TRBV10-2	once	.	TRBJ1-5	CASSELVSNQPQHF	TGCGCCAGCAGTGAATTAGTTAGCAATCAGCCCCAGCATTTT
TRBV4-2	.	.	TRBJ2-1	CASSQDLTSYNEQFF	TGTGCCAGCAGCCAAGACTTGACTAGCTACAATGAGCAGTTCTTC
TRBV7-2	.	TRBD1	TRBJ1-6	CASSHRGGPNSPLHF	TGTGCCAGCAGCCACAGGGGTGGCCCTAATTCACCCCTCCACTTT
TRBV6-5	.	TRBD2	TRBJ2-5	CASSYSWRGQETQYF	TGTGCCAGCAGTTACTCCTGGCGGGGGCAAGAGACCCAGTACTTC
TRBV25-1	.	TRBD2	TRBJ2-1	CASSASGLPQGMRQFF	TGTGCCAGCAGCGCTTCGGGACTACCGCAGGGTATGAGGCAGTTCTTC
TRBV19	.	TRBD2	TRBJ2-7	CASSHPLAGFEEQYF	TGTGCCAGTAGTCACCCACTAGCGGGATTCGAAGAGCAGTACTTC